This T cell receptor beta chain was captured by sequencing in a study of cytomegalovirus exposure and HLA in healthy donors. With 60 Vbeta and 13 Jbeta primers, the PCR was carried out. Clones were sequenced by immunoSEQ multiplex PCR, and TCRdb holds only the in-frame ones, with some missing. The sample carries approximately 190,000 clones, about four fifths recorded once. J gave up 3 bases and V 6 bases, and 9 bases lay outside the gene matches. The CDR3 is 16 amino acids. In germline, CDR1 is MDHEN, CDR2 SYDVKM. The sequenced sample was PBMCs. The source is a boy aged 10-17 years in good health and CMV-seronegative. This chain joins TRBV28 and TRBJ1-5; 9 bases match TRBD1. The chain's CDR3 is CASRHTGTGFNQPQHF. The CDR3 region has the DNA TGTGCCAGCAGACATACCGGGACAGGGTTCAATCAGCCCCAGCATTTT.